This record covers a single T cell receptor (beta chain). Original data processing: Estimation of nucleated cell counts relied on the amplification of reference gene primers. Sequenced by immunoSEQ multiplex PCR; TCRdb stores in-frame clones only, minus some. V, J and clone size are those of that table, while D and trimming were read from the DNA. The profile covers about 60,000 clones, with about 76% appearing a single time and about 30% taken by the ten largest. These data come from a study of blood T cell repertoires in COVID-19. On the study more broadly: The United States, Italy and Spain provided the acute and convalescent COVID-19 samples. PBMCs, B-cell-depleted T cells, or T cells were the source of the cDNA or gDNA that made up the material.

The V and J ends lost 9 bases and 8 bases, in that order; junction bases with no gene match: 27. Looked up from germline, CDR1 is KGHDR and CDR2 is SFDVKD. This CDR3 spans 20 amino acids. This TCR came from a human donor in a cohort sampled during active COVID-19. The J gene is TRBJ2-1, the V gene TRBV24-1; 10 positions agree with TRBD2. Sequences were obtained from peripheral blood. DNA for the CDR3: TGTGCCACCTGTGGGGGCGGGTGGGCGGGGACTAGCGCCTTGGGGGATGAGCAGTTCTTC. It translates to CATCGGGWAGTSALGDEQFF.